This paragraph reports one T cell receptor (beta chain). The CDR3 covers 13 residues. V lost 4 bases to trimming and J lost 7 bases; unmatched junction nucleotides: 1. Germline lookup yields CDR1 MNHEY and CDR2 SVGEGT. The data were obtained in a study of blood T cell repertoires in COVID-19. The wider study: Donors in the United States, Italy and Spain gave samples during acute or convalescent COVID-19. Sample material is recorded as cDNA or gDNA derived from T cells, B-cell-depleted T cells, or PBMCs.

As processed by the authors: Researchers report that nucleated cell counts were estimated from reference gene primer amplification. Assay: immunoSEQ multiplex PCR; the TCRdb copy retains only in-frame clones and omits some. The D gene and trimming were derived from the DNA, and the V and J assignments and clone size from that table. The data hold 29,000 or so clones, with about two thirds observed a single time. V gene TRBV6-2 or TRBV6-3 combines with J gene TRBJ2-1; 10 bases match TRBD2. Material: peripheral blood. The clonotype was recovered from a human donor in a cohort sampled during active COVID-19. The CDR3 here is CASSLGLANEQFF. CDR3 in DNA: TGTGCCAGCAGTTTGGGACTAGCGAATGAGCAGTTCTTC.